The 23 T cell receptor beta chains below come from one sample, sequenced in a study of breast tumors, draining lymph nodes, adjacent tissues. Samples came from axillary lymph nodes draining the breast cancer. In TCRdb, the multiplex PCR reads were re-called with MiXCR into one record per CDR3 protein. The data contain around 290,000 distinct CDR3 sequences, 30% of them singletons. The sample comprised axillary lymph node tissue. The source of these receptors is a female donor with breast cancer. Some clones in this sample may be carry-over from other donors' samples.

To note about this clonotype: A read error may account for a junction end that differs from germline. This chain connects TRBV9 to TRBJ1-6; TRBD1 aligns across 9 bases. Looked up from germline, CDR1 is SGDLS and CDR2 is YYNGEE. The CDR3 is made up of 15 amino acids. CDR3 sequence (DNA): TGTGCCAGCAGCGTCGGACAGGGGCTGAATTCACCCCCCCACTTT. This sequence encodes CASSVGQGLNSPPHF. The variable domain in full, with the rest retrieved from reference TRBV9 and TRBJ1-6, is DSGVTQTPKHLITATGQRVTLRCSPRSGDLSVYWYQQSLDQGLQFLIQYYNGEERAKGNILERFSAQQFPDLHSELNLSSLELGDSALYFCASSVGQGLNSPPHFGNGTRLTVT.

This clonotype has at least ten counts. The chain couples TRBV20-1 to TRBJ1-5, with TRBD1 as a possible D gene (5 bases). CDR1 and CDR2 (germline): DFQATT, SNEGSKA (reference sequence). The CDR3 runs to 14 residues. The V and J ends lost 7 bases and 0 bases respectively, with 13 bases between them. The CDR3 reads CSVSEGYSNQPQHF. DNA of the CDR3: TGCAGTGTTAGCGAGGGGTATAGCAATCAGCCCCAGCATTTT.

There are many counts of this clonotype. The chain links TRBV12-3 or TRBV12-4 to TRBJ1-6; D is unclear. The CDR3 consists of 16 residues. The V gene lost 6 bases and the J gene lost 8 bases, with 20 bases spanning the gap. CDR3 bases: TGTGCCAGCAGAGCGGGATCTCGAATGACACATTCACCCCTCCACTTT. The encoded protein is CASRAGSRMTHSPLHF.

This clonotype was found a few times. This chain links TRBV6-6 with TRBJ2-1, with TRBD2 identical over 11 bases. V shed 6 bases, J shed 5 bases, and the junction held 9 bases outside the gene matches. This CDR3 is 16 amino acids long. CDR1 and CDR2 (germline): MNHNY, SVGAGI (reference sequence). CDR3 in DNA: TGTGCCAGCAGCCCCGGGGCTAGCGGGAGGAACAATGAGCAGTTCTTC. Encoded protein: CASSPGASGRNNEQFF.

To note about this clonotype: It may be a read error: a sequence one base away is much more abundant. In nucleotides, the CDR3 is TGTGCCAGTAGTTATCCGGGAGTCCACAATGACCAGTTCTTC. It is translated as CASSYPGVHNDQFF. This sequence joins TRBV19 and TRBJ2-1; D may be TRBD2 (6 bases). CDR3 length: 14 amino acids. The germline V gene has CDR1 LNHDA and CDR2 SQIVND (reference sequence).

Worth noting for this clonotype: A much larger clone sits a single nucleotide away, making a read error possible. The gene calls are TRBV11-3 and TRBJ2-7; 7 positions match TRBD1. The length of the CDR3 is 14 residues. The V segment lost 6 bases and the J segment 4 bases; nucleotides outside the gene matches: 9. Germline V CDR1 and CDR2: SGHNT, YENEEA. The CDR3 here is CASSFPGGEYEQYF. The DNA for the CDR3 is TGTGCCAGCAGTTTCCCAGGGGGTGAATACGAGCAGTACTTC. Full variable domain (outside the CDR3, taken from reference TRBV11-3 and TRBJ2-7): EAGVVQSPRYKIIEKKQPVAFWCNPISGHNTLYWYLQNLGQGPELLIRYENEEAVDDSQLPKDRFSAERLKGVDSTLKIQPAELGDSAVYLCASSFPGGEYEQYFGPGTRLTVT.

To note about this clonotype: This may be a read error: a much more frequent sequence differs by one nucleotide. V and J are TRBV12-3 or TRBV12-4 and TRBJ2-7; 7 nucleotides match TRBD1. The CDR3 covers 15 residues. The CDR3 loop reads CASSFDREISYEQHF. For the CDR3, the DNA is TGTGCCAGCAGTTTCGACAGGGAGATTTCCTACGAGCAGCACTTC.

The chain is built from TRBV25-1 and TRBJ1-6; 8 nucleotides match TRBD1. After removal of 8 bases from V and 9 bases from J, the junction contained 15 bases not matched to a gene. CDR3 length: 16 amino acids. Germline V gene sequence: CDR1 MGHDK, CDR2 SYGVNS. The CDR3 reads CASVESDRDRRSPLHF. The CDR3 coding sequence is TGTGCCAGCGTAGAATCGGACAGGGATAGGCGTTCACCCCTCCACTTT.

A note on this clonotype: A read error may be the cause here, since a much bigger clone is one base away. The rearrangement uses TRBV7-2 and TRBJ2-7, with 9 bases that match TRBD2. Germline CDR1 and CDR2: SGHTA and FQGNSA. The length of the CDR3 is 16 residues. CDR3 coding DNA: TGTGCCAGCAGCTTAGTTAGGGCGGGAGGGTCCTACGAGCACTACTTC. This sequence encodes CASSLVRAGGSYEHYF.

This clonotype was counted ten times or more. The CDR3 DNA follows: TGTGCCAGTAGTCTAGCGGGATTACACTCTGGGGCCAACGTCCTGACTTTC. This codes for CASSLAGLHSGANVLTF. This rearrangement joins TRBV19 to TRBJ2-6; 9 nucleotides agree with TRBD2. The junction had 5 bases not matched to a gene; V was cut back by 5 bases and J by 0 bases. CDR1 is LNHDA and CDR2 is SQIVND in the germline V gene (reference sequence). This CDR3 has 17 amino acids.

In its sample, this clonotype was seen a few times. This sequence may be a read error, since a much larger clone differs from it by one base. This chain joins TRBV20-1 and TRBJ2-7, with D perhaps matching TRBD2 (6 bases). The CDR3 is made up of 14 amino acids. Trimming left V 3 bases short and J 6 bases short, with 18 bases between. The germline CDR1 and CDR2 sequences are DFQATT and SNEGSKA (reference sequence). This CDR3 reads CSASTWRGDSEQYF. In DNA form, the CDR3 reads TGCAGTGCTAGCACGTGGCGAGGGGACTCCGAGCAGTACTTC.

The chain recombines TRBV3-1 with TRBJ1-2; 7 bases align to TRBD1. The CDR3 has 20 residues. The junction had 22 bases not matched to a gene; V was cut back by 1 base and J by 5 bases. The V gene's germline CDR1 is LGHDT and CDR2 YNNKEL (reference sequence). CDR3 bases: TGTGCCAGCAGCCAAGGGCGGGGCGGGGGGGTCGGGACAGCACAATATGGCTACACCTTC. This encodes CASSQGRGGGVGTAQYGYTF. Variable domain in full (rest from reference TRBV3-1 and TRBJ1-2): DTAVSQTPKYLVTQMGNDKSIKCEQNLGHDTMYWYKQDSKKFLKIMFSYNNKELIINETVPNRFSPKSPDKAHLNLHINSLELGDSAVYFCASSQGRGGGVGTAQYGYTFGSGTRLTVV.

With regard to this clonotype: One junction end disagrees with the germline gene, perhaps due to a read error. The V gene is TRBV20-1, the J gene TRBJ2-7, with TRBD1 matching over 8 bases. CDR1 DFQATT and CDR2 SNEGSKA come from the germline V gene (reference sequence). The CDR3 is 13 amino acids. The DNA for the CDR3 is TGCAGTGCTACCGGGACAGGAGCCTACGCGCAGTACTTC. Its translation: CSATGTGAYAQYF.

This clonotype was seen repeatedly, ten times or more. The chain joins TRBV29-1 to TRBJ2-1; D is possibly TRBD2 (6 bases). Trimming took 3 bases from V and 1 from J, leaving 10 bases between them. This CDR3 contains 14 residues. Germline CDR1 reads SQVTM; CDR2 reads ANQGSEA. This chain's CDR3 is CSVDGRQSYNEQFF. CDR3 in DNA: TGCAGCGTTGACGGGAGACAGTCCTACAATGAGCAGTTCTTC.

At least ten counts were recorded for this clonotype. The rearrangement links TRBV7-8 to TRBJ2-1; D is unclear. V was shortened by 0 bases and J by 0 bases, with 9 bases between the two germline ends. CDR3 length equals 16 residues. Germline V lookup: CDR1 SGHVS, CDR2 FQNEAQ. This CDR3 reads CASSLASTPSYNEQFF. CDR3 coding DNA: TGTGCCAGCAGCTTAGCCAGTACGCCCTCCTACAATGAGCAGTTCTTC.

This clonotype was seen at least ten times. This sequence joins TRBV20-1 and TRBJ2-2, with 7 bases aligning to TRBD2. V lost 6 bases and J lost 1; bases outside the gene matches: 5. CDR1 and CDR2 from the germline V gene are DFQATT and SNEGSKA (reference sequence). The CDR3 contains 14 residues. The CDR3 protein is CSASTSLNTGELFF. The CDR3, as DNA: TGCAGTGCATCGACTAGCCTGAACACCGGGGAGCTGTTTTTT.

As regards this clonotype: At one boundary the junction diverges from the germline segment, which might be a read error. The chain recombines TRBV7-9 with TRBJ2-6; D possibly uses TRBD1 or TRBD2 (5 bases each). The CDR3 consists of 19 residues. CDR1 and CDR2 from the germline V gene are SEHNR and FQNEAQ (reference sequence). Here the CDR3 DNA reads TGTGCCAGCAGCACCCCCCGGGACCTAAAAACTACTGGGCCCAACGTCCTGACTTTC. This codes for CASSTPRDLKTTGPNVLTF. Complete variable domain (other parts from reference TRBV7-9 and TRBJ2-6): DTGVSQNPRHKITKRGQNVTFRCDPISEHNRLYWYRQTLGQGPEFLTYFQNEAQLEKSRLLSDRFSAERPKGSFSTLEIQRTEQGDSAMYLCASSTPRDLKTTGPNVLTFGAGSRLTVL.

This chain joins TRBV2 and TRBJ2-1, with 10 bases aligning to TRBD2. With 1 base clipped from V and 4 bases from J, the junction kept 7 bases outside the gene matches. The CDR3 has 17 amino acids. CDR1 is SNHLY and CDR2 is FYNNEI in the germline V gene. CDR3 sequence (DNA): TGTGCCAGCAGTGAAGGGCTAGCGGGAGTCGGTTACAATGAGCAGTTCTTC. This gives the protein CASSEGLAGVGYNEQFF. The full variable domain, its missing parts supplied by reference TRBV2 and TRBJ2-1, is EPEVTQTPSHQVTQMGQEVILRCVPISNHLYFYWYRQILGQKVEFLVSFYNNEISEKSEIFDDQFSVERPDGSNFTLKIRSTKLEDSAMYFCASSEGLAGVGYNEQFFGPGTRLTVL.

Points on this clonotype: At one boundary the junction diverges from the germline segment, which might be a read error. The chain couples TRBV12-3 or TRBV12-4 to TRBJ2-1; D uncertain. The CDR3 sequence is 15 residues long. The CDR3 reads CASSYSGPAYDEQFF. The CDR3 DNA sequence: TGTGCCAGCAGTTACTCGGGCCCTGCCTACGATGAGCAGTTCTTC.

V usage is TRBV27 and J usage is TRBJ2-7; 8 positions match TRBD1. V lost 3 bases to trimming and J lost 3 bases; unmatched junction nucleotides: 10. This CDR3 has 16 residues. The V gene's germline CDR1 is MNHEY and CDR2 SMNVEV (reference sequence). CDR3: CASSFGVGTGYYEQYF. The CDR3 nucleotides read TGTGCCAGCAGTTTTGGGGTCGGGACAGGCTACTACGAGCAGTACTTC.

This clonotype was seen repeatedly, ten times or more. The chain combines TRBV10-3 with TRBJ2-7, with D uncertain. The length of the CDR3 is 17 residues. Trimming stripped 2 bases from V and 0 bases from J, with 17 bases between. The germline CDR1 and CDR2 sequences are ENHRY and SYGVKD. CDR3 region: CAISERVGRHSSYEQYF. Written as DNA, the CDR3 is TGTGCCATCAGTGAGAGGGTTGGTCGGCATTCCTCCTACGAGCAGTACTTC.

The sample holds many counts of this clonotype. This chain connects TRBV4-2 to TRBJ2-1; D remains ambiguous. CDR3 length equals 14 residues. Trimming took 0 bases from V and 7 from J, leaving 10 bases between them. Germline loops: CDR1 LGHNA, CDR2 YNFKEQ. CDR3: CASSQDLVGNEQFF. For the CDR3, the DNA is TGTGCCAGCAGCCAAGATCTAGTAGGGAATGAGCAGTTCTTC.

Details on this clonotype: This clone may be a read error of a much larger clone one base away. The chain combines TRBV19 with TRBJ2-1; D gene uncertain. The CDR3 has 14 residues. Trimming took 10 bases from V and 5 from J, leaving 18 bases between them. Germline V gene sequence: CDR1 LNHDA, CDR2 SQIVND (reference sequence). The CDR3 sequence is CATRSEATHNEQFF. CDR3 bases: TGTGCCACCAGATCGGAAGCGACGCACAATGAGCAGTTCTTC.